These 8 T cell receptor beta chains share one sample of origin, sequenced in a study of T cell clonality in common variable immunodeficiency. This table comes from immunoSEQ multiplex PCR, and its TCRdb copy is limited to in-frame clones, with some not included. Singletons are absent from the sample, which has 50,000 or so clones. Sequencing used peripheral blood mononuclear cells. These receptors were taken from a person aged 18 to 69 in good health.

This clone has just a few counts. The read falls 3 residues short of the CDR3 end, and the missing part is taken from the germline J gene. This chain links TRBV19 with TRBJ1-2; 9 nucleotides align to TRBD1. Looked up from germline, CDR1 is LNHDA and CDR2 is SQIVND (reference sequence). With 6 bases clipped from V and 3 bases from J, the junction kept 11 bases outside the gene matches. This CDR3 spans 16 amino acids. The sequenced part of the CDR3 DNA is TGTGCCAGTAGCCCCATCTCGACAGGGGGTTACTATGGC. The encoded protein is CASSPISTGGYYG. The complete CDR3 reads CASSPISTGGYYGYTF.

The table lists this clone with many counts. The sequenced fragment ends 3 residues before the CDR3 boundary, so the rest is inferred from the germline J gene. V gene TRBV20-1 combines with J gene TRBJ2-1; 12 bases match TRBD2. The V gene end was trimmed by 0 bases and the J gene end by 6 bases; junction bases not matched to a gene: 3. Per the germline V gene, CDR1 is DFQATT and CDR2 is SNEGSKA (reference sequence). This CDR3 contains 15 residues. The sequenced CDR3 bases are TGCAGTGCTAGAGATAGACTAGCGGGAGTCAATGAG. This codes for CSARDRLAGVNE. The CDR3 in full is CSARDRLAGVNEQFF.

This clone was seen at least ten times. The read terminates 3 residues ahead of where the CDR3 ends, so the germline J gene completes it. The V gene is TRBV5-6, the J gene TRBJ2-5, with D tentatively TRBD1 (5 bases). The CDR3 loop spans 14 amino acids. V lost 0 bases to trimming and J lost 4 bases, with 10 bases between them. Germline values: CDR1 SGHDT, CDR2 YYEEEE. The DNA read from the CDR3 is TGTGCCAGCAGCTTGGCCGGTGGGGCAGAGACC. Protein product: CASSLAGGAET. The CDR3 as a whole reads CASSLAGGAETQYF.

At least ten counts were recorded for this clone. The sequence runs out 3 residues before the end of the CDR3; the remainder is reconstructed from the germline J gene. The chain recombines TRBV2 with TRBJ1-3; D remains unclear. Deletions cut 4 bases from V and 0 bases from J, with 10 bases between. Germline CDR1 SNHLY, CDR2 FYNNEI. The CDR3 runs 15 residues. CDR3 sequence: CASSGGRLSGNTIYF. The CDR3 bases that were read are TGTGCCAGCAGTGGTGGCAGGCTCTCTGGAAACACC.

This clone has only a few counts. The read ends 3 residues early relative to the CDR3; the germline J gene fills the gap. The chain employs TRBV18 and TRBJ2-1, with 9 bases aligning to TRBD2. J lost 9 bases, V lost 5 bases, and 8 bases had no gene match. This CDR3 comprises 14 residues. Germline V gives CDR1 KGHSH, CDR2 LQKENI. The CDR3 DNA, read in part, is TGTGCCAGCTCAGAAGGCGGGAGGGGGATTGAG. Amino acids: CASSEGGRGIE. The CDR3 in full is CASSEGGRGIEQFF.

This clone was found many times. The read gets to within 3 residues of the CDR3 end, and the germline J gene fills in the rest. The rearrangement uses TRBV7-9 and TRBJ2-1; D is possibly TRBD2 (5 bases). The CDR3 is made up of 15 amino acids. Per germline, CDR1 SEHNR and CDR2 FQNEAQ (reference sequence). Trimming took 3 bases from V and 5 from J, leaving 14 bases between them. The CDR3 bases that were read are TGTGCCAGCAGCTTTTCACTGGCGGGCGACAATGAG. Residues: CASSFSLAGDNE. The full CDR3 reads CASSFSLAGDNEQFF.

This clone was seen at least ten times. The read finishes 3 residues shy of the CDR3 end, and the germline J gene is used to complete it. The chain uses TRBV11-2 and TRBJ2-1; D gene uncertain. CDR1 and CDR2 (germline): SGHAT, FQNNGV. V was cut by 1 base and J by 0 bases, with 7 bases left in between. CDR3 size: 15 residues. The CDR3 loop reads CASSLVFRSYNEQFF. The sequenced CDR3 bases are TGTGCCAGCAGCTTAGTATTTCGCTCCTACAATGAG. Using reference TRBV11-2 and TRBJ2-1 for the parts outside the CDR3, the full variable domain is EAGVAQSPRYKIIEKRQSVAFWCNPISGHATLYWYQQILGQGPKLLIQFQNNGVVDDSQLPKDRFSAERLKGVDSTLKIQPAKLEDSAVYLCASSLVFRSYNEQFFGPGTRLTVL.

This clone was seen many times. The DNA read from the CDR3 is TGTGCCAGCAGTTTGGGGCTAGCGGGAATCCAAAACATT. Residues: CASSLGLAGIQNI. The entire CDR3 is CASSLGLAGIQNIQYF. The chain uses TRBV6-2 or TRBV6-3 and TRBJ2-4; 9 bases match TRBD2. With the read ending 3 residues before the CDR3 end, the germline J gene is used to fill in that end. Germline-derived CDR1 and CDR2 are MNHEY and SVGEGT. V trimming: 4 bases; J trimming: 5 bases; junction bases outside the gene matches: 9. The CDR3 has 16 residues.